The 2 T cell receptor beta chains reported below all come from one sample, sequenced in a study of blood T cell repertoires in COVID-19. Using immunoSEQ multiplex PCR, the repertoire was profiled, and TCRdb retains in-frame clones only, with some absent. The sample lists about 190,000 clones, around 80% occurring once. The sample comprised peripheral blood. These receptor sequences come from a man aged 45-65 years who had recovered from COVID-19.

This chain connects TRBV5-1 to TRBJ2-5; D might be TRBD1 (7 bases). Germline CDR1 and CDR2: SGHRS and YFSETQ. This CDR3 contains 14 residues. Trimming took 2 bases from V and 5 from J, leaving 13 bases between them. CDR3 DNA sequence: TGCGCCAGCAGCTTTACAGGGGCGGGGGAGACCCAGTACTTC. It encodes CASSFTGAGETQYF.

The J gene is TRBJ1-2, the V gene TRBV19; D call uncertain. The germline V gene has CDR1 LNHDA and CDR2 SQIVND (reference sequence). Trimming took off 2 bases at V and 2 bases at J, with 6 bases between the two ends. This CDR3 has 13 residues. CDR3 sequence (DNA): TGTGCCAGTAGTATATGGGCGAACTATGGCTACACCTTC. Protein sequence: CASSIWANYGYTF.